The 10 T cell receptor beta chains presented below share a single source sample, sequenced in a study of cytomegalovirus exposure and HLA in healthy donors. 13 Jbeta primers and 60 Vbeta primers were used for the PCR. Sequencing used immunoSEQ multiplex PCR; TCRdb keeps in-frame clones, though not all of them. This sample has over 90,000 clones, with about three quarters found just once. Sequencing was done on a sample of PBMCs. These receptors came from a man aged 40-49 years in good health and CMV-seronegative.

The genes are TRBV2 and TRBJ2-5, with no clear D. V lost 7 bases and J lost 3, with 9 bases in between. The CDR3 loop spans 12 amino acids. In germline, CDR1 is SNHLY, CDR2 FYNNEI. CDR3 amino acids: CASIWAEETQYF. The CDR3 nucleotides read TGTGCCAGCATTTGGGCAGAAGAGACCCAGTACTTC.

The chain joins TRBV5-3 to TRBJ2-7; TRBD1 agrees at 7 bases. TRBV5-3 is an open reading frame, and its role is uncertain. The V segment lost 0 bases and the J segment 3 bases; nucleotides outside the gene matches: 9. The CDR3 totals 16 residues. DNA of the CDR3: TGTGCCAGAAGCTTGGCAGAGGGGGCAGCCCTCTACGAGCAGTACTTC. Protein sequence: CARSLAEGAALYEQYF.

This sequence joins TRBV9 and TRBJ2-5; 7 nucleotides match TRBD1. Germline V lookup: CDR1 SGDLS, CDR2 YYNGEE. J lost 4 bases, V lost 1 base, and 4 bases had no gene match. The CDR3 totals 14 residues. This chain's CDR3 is CASSVRQGVETQYF. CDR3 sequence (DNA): TGTGCCAGCAGCGTAAGACAGGGAGTAGAGACCCAGTACTTC.

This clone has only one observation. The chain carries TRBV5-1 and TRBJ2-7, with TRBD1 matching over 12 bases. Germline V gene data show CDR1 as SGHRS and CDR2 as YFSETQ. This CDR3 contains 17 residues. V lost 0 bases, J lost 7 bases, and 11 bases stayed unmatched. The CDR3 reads CASSLAYKGQGAREQYF. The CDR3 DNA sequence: TGCGCCAGCAGCTTGGCCTACAAGGGACAGGGGGCGAGAGAGCAGTACTTC.

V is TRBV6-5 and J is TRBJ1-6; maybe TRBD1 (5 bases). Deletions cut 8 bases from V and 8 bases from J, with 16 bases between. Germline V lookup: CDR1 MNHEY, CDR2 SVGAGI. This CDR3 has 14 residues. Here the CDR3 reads CASAGTPGDSPLHF. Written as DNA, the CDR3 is TGTGCCAGCGCTGGGACTCCGGGGGATTCACCCCTCCACTTT.

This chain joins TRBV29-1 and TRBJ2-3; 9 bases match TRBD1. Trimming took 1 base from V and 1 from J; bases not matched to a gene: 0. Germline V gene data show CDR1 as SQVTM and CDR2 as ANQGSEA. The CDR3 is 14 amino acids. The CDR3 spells CSVEGTGGTDTQYF. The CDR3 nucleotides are TGCAGCGTTGAAGGGACAGGGGGCACAGATACGCAGTATTTT.

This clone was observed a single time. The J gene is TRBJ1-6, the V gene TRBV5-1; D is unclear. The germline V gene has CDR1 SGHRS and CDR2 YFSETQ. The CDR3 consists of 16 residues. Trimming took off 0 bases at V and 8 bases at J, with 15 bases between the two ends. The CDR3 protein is CASSLAEAGRHSPLHF. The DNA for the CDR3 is TGCGCCAGCAGCTTGGCCGAGGCGGGCCGGCATTCACCCCTCCACTTT. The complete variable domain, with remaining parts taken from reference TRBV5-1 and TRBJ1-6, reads KAGVTQTPRYLIKTRGQQVTLSCSPISGHRSVSWYQQTPGQGLQFLFEYFSETQRNKGNFPGRFSGRQFSNSRSEMNVSTLELGDSALYLCASSLAEAGRHSPLHFGNGTRLTVT.

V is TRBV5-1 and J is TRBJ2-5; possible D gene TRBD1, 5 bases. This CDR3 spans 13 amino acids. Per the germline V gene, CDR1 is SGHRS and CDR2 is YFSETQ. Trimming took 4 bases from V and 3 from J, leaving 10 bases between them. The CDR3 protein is CASSLGVEETQYF. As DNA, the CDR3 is TGCGCCAGCAGCCTAGGGGTTGAAGAGACCCAGTACTTC. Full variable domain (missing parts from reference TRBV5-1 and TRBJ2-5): KAGVTQTPRYLIKTRGQQVTLSCSPISGHRSVSWYQQTPGQGLQFLFEYFSETQRNKGNFPGRFSGRQFSNSRSEMNVSTLELGDSALYLCASSLGVEETQYFGPGTRLLVL.

This CDR3 is CASTVLQGTGELFF. The CDR3 bases are TGTGCCAGTACAGTCCTCCAGGGCACCGGGGAGCTGTTTTTT. This rearrangement joins TRBV19 to TRBJ2-2; D is perhaps TRBD1 (5 bases). Per germline, CDR1 LNHDA and CDR2 SQIVND (reference sequence). Trimming took 7 bases from V and 4 from J, leaving 13 bases between them. CDR3 length: 14 residues.

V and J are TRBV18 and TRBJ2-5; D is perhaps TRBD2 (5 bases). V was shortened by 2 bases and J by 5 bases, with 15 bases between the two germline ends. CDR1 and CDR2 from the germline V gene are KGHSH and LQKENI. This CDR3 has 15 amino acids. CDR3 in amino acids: CASSPSSLVAETQYF. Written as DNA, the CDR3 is TGTGCCAGCTCACCATCTTCGCTCGTAGCGGAGACCCAGTACTTC.